This TCR beta chain was identified in a study of PD-1 blockade in classical Hodgkin lymphoma. About the study: Patients were treated with nivolumab at 3 mg/kg, and this was given intravenously every 2 weeks.

This clone has just one count. Its antigen is currently unknown. Each of the patients experienced relapse following autologous stem cell transplantation, and their brentuximab vedotin exposure differed. The germline V gene has CDR1 GTSNPN and CDR2 SVGIG (reference sequence). V was clipped by 3 bases and J by 0 bases; unmatched bases: 8. The CDR3 length is 15 residues. Data came from immunoSEQ multiplex PCR; TCRdb stores just in-frame clones and leaves some out. This table has tens of thousands of clones, about 89% appearing once. Study-wide results and caveats: When set against healthy donors, newly diagnosed patients were reported to show lower baseline TCR diversity.

Specimen: peripheral blood mononuclear cells (PBMCs), collected at baseline. The TCR was taken from a human donor with classical Hodgkin lymphoma. The chain has TRBV30 and TRBJ2-7; TRBD1 matches 7 bases. The CDR3 nucleotides are TGTGCCTGGAGCACTAGACAGGGTGGCTCCTACGAGCAGTACTTC. It codes for CAWSTRQGGSYEQYF.